This is a list of T cell receptor beta chains from one sample in a study of blood T cells in healthy people across ages. In TCRdb, the 5' RACE reads were re-called with MiXCR into one record per CDR3 protein. In the table there are hundreds of thousands of distinct CDR3 sequences, under 40% of which are singletons. Material for sequencing was blood. These receptors were taken from a young man in good health. Each CDR3 is given with its conserved first and last residue. The D gene is left open where the match is weak. Clone size, where shown, is once, few, many, or a class for clones that have expanded.

size: once
D: NA
V: TRBV12-3/TRBV12-4
J: TRBJ1-3
CDR3: CASSLGGATGNTIYF
DNA: TGTGCCAGCAGTTTAGGGGGGGCTACTGGAAACACCATATATTTT

size: few
D: TRBD1
V: TRBV4-1
J: TRBJ1-5
CDR3: CASSQPLGRGLNQPQHF
DNA: TGCGCCAGCAGCCAACCCCTGGGCAGGGGGCTCAATCAGCCCCAGCATTTT

size: NA
D: TRBD1
V: TRBV5-1
J: TRBJ2-3
CDR3: CASNPSTGQGKSDTQYF
DNA: TGCGCCAGCAACCCTTCGACGGGACAGGGGAAATCAGATACGCAGTATTTT

size: NA
D: NA
V: TRBV14
J: TRBJ1-6
CDR3: CASSQDHNSPLHF
DNA: TGTGCCAGCAGCCAAGATCATAATTCACCCCTCCACTTT

size: NA
D: TRBD1
V: TRBV19
J: TRBJ2-7
CDR3: CASGTGGEQYF
DNA: TGTGCCAGCGGGACAGGGGGCGAGCAGTACTTC

size: NA
D: NA
V: TRBV27
J: TRBJ2-7
CDR3: CASSPTGPSYEQYF
DNA: TGTGCCAGCAGCCCCACGGGGCCATCCTACGAGCAGTACTTC

size: few
D: TRBD1
V: TRBV29-1
J: TRBJ2-7
CDR3: CSVEVRDSYNEQYF
DNA: TGCAGCGTTGAAGTCCGGGACAGCTACAATGAGCAGTACTTC

size: few
D: TRBD2
V: TRBV7-3
J: TRBJ2-7
CDR3: CASSISGGLYNEQYF
DNA: TGTGCCAGCAGCATCAGCGGGGGGCTCTACAATGAGCAGTACTTC

size: many
D: TRBD2
V: TRBV10-2
J: TRBJ2-1
CDR3: CASRVTSGPYNEQFF
DNA: TGCGCCAGCAGGGTGACTAGCGGGCCCTACAATGAGCAGTTCTTC

size: few
D: TRBD1
V: TRBV15
J: TRBJ1-5
CDR3: CATSRVLPLRGDRGNQPQHF
DNA: TGTGCCACCAGCAGAGTTCTCCCCCTAAGGGGAGACAGGGGCAATCAGCCCCAGCATTTT

size: NA
D: TRBD2
V: TRBV12-3/TRBV12-4
J: TRBJ2-7
CDR3: CASSPRGGGPYNEQYF
DNA: TGTGCCAGCAGCCCTAGGGGCGGGGGTCCCTACAATGAGCAGTACTTC

size: many
D: NA
V: TRBV27
J: TRBJ2-3
CDR3: CASSLSPTRTDTQYF
DNA: TGTGCCAGCAGTTTATCCCCAACCCGCACAGATACGCAGTATTTT

size: few
D: NA
V: TRBV9
J: TRBJ2-7
CDR3: CASSVAPEYEQYF
DNA: TGTGCCAGCAGCGTAGCTCCTGAATACGAGCAGTACTTC

size: NA
D: TRBD1
V: TRBV7-2
J: TRBJ1-2
CDR3: CASSLGGTGGQGYTF
DNA: TGTGCCAGCAGCTTAGGGGGGACAGGGGGACAGGGCTACACCTTC

size: NA
D: TRBD1
V: TRBV12-3/TRBV12-4
J: TRBJ2-7
CDR3: CARSLVGGQGPVEQYF
DNA: TGTGCCCGCAGTTTAGTAGGGGGACAGGGACCAGTCGAGCAGTACTTC

size: NA
D: TRBD2
V: TRBV6-2/TRBV6-3
J: TRBJ2-1
CDR3: CASSWGTTAEEQFF
DNA: TGTGCCAGCAGCTGGGGGACTACCGCAGAAGAGCAGTTCTTC

size: NA
D: NA
V: TRBV4-3
J: TRBJ1-2
CDR3: CASRPLSGGMDGLGYTF
DNA: TGCGCCAGCAGACCACTATCGGGGGGGATGGATGGACTTGGCTACACCTTC

size: many
D: TRBD2
V: TRBV11-2
J: TRBJ2-5
CDR3: CASTKSAGEEETQYF
DNA: TGTGCCAGCACCAAATCTGCGGGGGAAGAAGAGACCCAGTACTTC

size: NA
D: NA
V: TRBV25-1
J: TRBJ2-7
CDR3: CASSERGGLSTYEQYF
DNA: TGTGCCAGCAGTGAAAGGGGGGGACTGTCAACCTACGAGCAGTACTTC

size: NA
D: NA
V: TRBV7-2
J: TRBJ1-6
CDR3: CASSPTQGRNSPPHF
DNA: TGTGCCAGCAGCCCCACGCAGGGCCGCAATTCACCCCCCCACTTT

size: NA
D: NA
V: TRBV12-3/TRBV12-4
J: TRBJ2-7
CDR3: CASSIGQWRDYEQYF
DNA: TGTGCCAGCAGCATTGGACAGTGGAGGGACTACGAGCAGTACTTC

size: NA
D: TRBD2
V: TRBV12-3/TRBV12-4
J: TRBJ2-1
CDR3: CASRPFGGLSSYNEQFF
DNA: TGTGCCAGCAGACCCTTCGGGGGGTTGAGCTCCTACAATGAGCAGTTCTTC

size: few
D: NA
V: TRBV20-1
J: TRBJ1-5
CDR3: CSAMGNSNQPQHF
DNA: TGCAGTGCAATGGGAAATAGCAATCAGCCCCAGCATTTT

size: few
D: NA
V: TRBV7-2
J: TRBJ1-2
CDR3: CASSLDYLYGYTF
DNA: TGTGCCAGCAGCTTAGATTACCTCTATGGCTACACCTTC

size: many
D: TRBD1
V: TRBV5-1
J: TRBJ2-5
CDR3: CASSLDGTGETQETQYF
DNA: TGCGCCAGCAGCTTGGACGGGACAGGTGAAACCCAAGAGACCCAGTACTTC

size: many
D: NA
V: TRBV4-1
J: TRBJ2-7
CDR3: CASSQETGYEQYF
DNA: TGTGCCAGCAGCCAAGAGACGGGTTACGAGCAGTACTTC

size: NA
D: TRBD2
V: TRBV4-3
J: TRBJ2-1
CDR3: CASSQSGGAGYEQFF
DNA: TGCGCCAGCAGCCAGAGCGGGGGGGCAGGTTATGAGCAGTTCTTC

size: NA
D: NA
V: TRBV10-3
J: TRBJ1-5
CDR3: CAIKDPTENSNQPQHF
DNA: TGTGCCATCAAAGACCCGACAGAGAATAGCAATCAGCCCCAGCATTTT

size: few
D: NA
V: TRBV12-3/TRBV12-4
J: TRBJ1-1
CDR3: CASSLGVHTEAFF
DNA: TGTGCCAGCAGTTTGGGGGTTCACACTGAAGCTTTCTTT

size: NA
D: NA
V: TRBV5-1
J: TRBJ2-1
CDR3: CASSLEGELSSYNEQFF
DNA: TGCGCCAGCAGCTTGGAGGGAGAGCTGAGCTCCTACAATGAGCAGTTCTTC

size: NA
D: NA
V: TRBV7-8
J: TRBJ2-1
CDR3: CASSLAGSQETQFF
DNA: TGTGCCAGCAGCTTAGCTGGGAGCCAAGAGACCCAGTTCTTC

size: NA
D: NA
V: TRBV4-3
J: TRBJ1-1
CDR3: CASSQAGGGMNTEAFF
DNA: TGCGCCAGCAGCCAAGCTGGGGGGGGAATGAACACTGAAGCTTTCTTT

size: NA
D: NA
V: TRBV13
J: TRBJ2-1
CDR3: CTSSSEDLGPYNEQFF
DNA: TGTACCAGCAGCTCCGAGGACCTGGGCCCCTACAATGAGCAGTTCTTC

size: NA
D: TRBD1
V: TRBV2
J: TRBJ1-4
CDR3: CASTGTVYEKLFF
DNA: TGTGCCAGCACCGGGACAGTATATGAAAAACTGTTTTTT

size: few
D: NA
V: TRBV7-9
J: TRBJ2-7
CDR3: CASSLGTRISYEQYF
DNA: TGTGCCAGCAGCTTAGGTACGAGAATATCCTACGAGCAGTACTTC

size: NA
D: TRBD2
V: TRBV9
J: TRBJ2-1
CDR3: CASSVGGASSGGLLNEQFF
DNA: TGTGCCAGCAGCGTAGGGGGCGCGTCTAGCGGGGGGCTATTAAATGAGCAGTTCTTC

size: NA
D: TRBD2
V: TRBV10-3
J: TRBJ2-5
CDR3: CAISERRGGHNEQYF
DNA: TGTGCCATCAGTGAGCGGCGGGGGGGCCACAATGAGCAGTACTTC

size: NA
D: NA
V: TRBV19
J: TRBJ1-4
CDR3: CASSHLLGAPNEKLFF
DNA: TGTGCCAGTAGTCATCTATTAGGAGCCCCGAATGAAAAACTGTTTTTT

size: NA
D: TRBD2
V: TRBV20-1
J: TRBJ2-1
CDR3: CSASVTSGGLRNEQFF
DNA: TGCAGTGCTAGCGTGACTAGCGGGGGGCTGAGAAATGAGCAGTTCTTC

size: few
D: NA
V: TRBV5-1
J: TRBJ2-5
CDR3: CASRSGWDWETQYF
DNA: TGCGCCAGCAGGAGTGGCTGGGACTGGGAGACCCAGTACTTC

size: NA
D: NA
V: TRBV7-3
J: TRBJ2-1
CDR3: CASSLYSPSSYNEQFF
DNA: TGTGCCAGCAGCTTATACAGCCCAAGCTCCTACAATGAGCAGTTCTTC